The rows below give T cell receptor beta chains drawn from one sample of a study of cytomegalovirus exposure and HLA in healthy donors. Measured with immunoSEQ multiplex PCR; TCRdb has only the in-frame clones, and not every one. Of some 250,000 clones in the sample, roughly 82% are singletons; the top ten hold around 5.7%. The specimen sequenced was PBMCs. The receptors here all came from a woman in her forties in good health and CMV-seropositive. CDR3s include the opening cysteine and the closing phenylalanine or tryptophan. D genes are given only for firm matches. Clone size appears in some rows only: once, few, many, or a class for an expanded clone.

abundance | d_gene | j_gene | v_gene | CDR3nt | CDR3aa
. | . | TRBJ1-2 | TRBV30 | TGTGCCTGGAGTGTCCCTACGGGTGGCTACACCTTC | CAWSVPTGGYTF
. | . | TRBJ1-5 | TRBV7-2 | TGTGCCAGCAGCTTAGCGCGGGGGCATCGACAGCCCCAGCATTTT | CASSLARGHRQPQHF
once | TRBD1 | TRBJ2-6 | TRBV4-2 | TGTGCCAGCAGCCAAGGGCGAGGGGGCGCTGGGGCCAACGTCCTGACTTTC | CASSQGRGGAGANVLTF
. | TRBD2 | TRBJ2-2 | TRBV4-3 | TGCGCCAGCAGCCCAATGGCGGGGGGGACCACCGGGGAGCTGTTTTTT | CASSPMAGGTTGELFF
once | . | TRBJ1-1 | TRBV19 | TGTGCCAGTAGTGTGCCGACATTTGAAGCTTTCTTT | CASSVPTFEAFF
once | . | TRBJ1-1 | TRBV28 | TGTGCCAGCAGTATGCCCCGGGGAGCTTTCTTT | CASSMPRGAFF
. | . | TRBJ2-1 | TRBV2 | TGTGCCAGCAGTGAGGACACCTACAATGAGCAGTTCTTC | CASSEDTYNEQFF
. | . | TRBJ2-7 | TRBV6-5 | TGTGCCAGCAGTTACTCGGGCCAGGTCAACCACGAGCAGTACTTC | CASSYSGQVNHEQYF
. | . | TRBJ2-2 | TRBV5-1 | TGCGCCAGCAGCTTGGAGGGAGTGGGAACCGGGGAGCTGTTTTTT | CASSLEGVGTGELFF
. | . | TRBJ2-7 | TRBV7-9 | TGTGCCAGCAGCTCAACAGGGTCCTACGAGCAGTACTTC | CASSSTGSYEQYF
. | . | TRBJ2-1 | TRBV27 | TGTGCCAGCATGGGGGGTCATGAGCAGTTCTTC | CASMGGHEQFF
. | . | TRBJ2-7 | TRBV2 | TGTGCCAGCAGCCAGGGTATCTCCTACGAGCAGTACTTC | CASSQGISYEQYF
. | TRBD1 | TRBJ1-5 | TRBV19 | TGTGCCAGTAGTAATGGGGTACAGGGGAACAATCAGCCCCAGCATTTT | CASSNGVQGNNQPQHF
. | TRBD2 | TRBJ2-3 | TRBV5-6 | TGTGCCAGCAGCGACGGGACTAGCGAGTTGGGAGATACGCAGTATTTT | CASSDGTSELGDTQYF
. | TRBD1 | TRBJ1-1 | TRBV6-5 | TGTGCCAGCAGGGAGGACAGGGGCACTGAAGCTTTCTTT | CASREDRGTEAFF